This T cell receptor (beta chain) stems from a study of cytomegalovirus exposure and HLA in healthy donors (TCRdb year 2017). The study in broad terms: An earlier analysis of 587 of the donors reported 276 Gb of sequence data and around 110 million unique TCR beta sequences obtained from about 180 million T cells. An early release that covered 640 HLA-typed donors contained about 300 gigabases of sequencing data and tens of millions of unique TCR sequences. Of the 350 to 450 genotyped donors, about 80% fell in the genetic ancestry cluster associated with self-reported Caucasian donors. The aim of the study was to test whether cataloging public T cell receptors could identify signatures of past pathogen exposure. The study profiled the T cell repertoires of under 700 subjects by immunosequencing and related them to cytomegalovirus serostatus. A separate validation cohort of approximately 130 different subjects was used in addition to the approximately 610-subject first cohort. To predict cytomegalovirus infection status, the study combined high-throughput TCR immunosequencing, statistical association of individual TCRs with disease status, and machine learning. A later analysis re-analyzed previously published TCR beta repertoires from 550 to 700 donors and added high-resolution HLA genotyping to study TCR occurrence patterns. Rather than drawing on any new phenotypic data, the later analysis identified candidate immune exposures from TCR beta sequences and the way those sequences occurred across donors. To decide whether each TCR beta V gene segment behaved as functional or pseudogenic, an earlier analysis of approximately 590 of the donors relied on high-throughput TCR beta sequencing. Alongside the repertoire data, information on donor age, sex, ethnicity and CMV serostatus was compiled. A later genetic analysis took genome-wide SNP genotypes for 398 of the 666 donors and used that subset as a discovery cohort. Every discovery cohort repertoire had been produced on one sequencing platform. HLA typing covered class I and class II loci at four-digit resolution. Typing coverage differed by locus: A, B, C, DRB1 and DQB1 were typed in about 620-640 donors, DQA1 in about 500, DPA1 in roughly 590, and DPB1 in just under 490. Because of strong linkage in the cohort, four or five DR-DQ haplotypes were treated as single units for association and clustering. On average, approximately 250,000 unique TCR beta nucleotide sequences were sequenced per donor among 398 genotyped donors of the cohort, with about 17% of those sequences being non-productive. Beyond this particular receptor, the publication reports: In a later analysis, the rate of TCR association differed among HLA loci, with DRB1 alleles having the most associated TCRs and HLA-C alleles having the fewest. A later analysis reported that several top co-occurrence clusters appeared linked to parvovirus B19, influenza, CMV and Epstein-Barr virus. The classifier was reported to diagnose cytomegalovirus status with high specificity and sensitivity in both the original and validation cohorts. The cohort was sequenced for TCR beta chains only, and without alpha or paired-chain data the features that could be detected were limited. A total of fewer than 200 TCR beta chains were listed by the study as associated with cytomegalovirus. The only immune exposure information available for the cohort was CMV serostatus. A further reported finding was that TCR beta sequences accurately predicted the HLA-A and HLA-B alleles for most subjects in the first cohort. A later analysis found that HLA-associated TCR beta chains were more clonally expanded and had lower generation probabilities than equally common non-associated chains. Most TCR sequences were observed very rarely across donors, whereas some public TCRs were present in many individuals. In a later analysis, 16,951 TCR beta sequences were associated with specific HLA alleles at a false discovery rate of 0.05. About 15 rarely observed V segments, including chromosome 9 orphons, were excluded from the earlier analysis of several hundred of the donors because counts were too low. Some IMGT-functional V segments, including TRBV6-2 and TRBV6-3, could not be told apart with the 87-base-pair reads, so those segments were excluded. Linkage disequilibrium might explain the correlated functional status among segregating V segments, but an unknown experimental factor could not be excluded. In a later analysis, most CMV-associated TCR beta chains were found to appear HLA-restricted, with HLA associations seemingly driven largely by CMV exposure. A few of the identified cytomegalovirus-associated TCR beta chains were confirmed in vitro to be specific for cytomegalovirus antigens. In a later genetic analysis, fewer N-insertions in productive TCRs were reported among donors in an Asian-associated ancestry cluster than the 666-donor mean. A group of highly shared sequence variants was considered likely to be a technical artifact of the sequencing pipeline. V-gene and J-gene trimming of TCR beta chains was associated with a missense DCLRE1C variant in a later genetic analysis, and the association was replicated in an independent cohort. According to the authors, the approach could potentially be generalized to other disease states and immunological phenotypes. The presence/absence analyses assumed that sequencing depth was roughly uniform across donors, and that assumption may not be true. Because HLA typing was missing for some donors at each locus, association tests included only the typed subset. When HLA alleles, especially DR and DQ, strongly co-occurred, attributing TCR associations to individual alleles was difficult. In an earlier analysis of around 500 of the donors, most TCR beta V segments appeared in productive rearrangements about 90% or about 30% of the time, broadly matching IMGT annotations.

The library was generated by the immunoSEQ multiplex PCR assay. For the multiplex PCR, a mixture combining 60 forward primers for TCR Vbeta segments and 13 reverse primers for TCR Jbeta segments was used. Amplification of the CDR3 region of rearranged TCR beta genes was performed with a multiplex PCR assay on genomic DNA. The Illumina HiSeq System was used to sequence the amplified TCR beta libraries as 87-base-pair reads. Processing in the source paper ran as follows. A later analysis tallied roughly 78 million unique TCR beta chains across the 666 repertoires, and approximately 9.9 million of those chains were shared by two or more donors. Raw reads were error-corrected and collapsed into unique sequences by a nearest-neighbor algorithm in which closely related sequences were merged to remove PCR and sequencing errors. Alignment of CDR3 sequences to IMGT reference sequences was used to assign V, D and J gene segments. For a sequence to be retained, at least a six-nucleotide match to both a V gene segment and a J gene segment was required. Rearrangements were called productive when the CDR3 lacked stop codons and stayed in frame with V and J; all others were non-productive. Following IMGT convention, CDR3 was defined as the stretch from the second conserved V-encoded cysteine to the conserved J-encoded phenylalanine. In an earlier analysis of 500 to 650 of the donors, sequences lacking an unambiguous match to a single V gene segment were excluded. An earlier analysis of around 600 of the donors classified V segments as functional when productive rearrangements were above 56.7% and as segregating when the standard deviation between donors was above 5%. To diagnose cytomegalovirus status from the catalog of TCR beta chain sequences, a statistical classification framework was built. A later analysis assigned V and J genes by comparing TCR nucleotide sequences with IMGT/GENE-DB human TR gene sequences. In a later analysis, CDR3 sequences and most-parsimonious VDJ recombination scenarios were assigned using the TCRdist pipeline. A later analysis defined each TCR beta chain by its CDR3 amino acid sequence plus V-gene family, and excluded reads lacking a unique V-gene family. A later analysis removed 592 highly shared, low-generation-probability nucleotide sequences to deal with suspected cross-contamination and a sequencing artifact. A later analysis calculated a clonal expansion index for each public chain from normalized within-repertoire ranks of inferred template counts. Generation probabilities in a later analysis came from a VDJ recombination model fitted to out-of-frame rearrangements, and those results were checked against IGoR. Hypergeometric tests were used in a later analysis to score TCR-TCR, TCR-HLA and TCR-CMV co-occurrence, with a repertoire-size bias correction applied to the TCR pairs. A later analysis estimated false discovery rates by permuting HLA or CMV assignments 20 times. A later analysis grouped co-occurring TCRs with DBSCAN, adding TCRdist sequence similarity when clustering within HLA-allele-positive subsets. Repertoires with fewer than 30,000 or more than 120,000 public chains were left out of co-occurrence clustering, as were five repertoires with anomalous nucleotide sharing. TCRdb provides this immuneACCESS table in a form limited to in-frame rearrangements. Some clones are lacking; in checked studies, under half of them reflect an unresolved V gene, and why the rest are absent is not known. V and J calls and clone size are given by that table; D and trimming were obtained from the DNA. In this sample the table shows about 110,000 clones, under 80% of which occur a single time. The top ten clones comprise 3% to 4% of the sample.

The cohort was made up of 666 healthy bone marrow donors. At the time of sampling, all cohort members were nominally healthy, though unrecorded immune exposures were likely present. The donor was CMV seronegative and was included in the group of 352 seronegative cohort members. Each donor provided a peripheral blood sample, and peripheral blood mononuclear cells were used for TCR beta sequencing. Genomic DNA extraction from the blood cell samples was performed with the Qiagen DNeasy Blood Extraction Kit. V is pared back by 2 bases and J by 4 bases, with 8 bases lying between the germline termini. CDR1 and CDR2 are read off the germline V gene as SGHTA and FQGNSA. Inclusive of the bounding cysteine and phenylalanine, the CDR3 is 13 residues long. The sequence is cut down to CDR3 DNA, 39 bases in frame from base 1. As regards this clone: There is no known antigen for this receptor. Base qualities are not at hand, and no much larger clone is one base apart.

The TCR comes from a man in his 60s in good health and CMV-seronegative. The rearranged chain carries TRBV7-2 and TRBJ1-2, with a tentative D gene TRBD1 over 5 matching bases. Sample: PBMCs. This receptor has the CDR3 CASSLKGIYGYTF. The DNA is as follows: TGTGCCAGCAGCTTAAAGGGGATCTATGGCTACACCTTC.